The 19 T cell receptor beta chains listed next were all sequenced from one sample in a study of brain T cells in children with intractable seizures. The method was immunoSEQ multiplex PCR; TCRdb's version includes in-frame clones alone and lacks a portion of them. The data hold roughly 110,000 clones, with 90% to 95% observed a single time. This specimen was peripheral blood, taken at surgery. The receptor source for this set is a boy younger than two with hemimegalencephaly and intractable seizures.

V usage is TRBV6-2 or TRBV6-3 and J usage is TRBJ2-7; the D gene is possibly TRBD2 (6 bases). The germline V and J ends were trimmed by 3 bases and 5 bases, with 17 bases remaining between them. Germline V lookup: CDR1 MNHEY, CDR2 SVGEGT. The CDR3 is made up of 15 amino acids. CDR3 sequence: CASSYGEDAGHEQYF. CDR3 nucleotides: TGTGCCAGCAGTTATGGGGAGGACGCGGGCCACGAGCAGTACTTC.

This rearrangement joins TRBV20-1 to TRBJ2-1; a possible D gene is TRBD2 (6 bases). V was pared by 3 bases and J by 8 bases, with 11 bases between. Per germline, CDR1 DFQATT and CDR2 SNEGSKA (reference sequence). This CDR3 is 12 amino acids long. For the CDR3, the DNA is TGCAGTGCTAGTGGGACTTGGGATGAGCAGTTCTTC. Encoded protein: CSASGTWDEQFF.

The rearrangement joins TRBV6-6 to TRBJ2-5; the match to TRBD1 covers 7 bases. The CDR3 covers 16 residues. Germline V gene data show CDR1 as MNHNY and CDR2 as SVGAGI (reference sequence). Unmatched junction bases numbered 14, after V lost 5 bases and J lost 5 bases. The CDR3 protein is CASSRRQGRQAETQYF. Here the CDR3 DNA reads TGTGCCAGCAGTAGGAGACAGGGTAGGCAGGCGGAGACCCAGTACTTC.

This chain links TRBV9 with TRBJ2-2; 10 bases are a match to TRBD1. The V and J ends lost 3 bases and 3 bases, in that order; junction bases with no gene match: 2. Germline V lookup: CDR1 SGDLS, CDR2 YYNGEE. The CDR3 sequence is 15 residues long. The CDR3 bases are TGTGCCAGCAGCGCCGGGACAGGGGACACCGGGGAGCTGTTTTTT. Translation gives CASSAGTGDTGELFF. Filled out from reference TRBV9 and TRBJ2-2, the complete variable domain reads DSGVTQTPKHLITATGQRVTLRCSPRSGDLSVYWYQQSLDQGLQFLIQYYNGEERAKGNILERFSAQQFPDLHSELNLSSLELGDSALYFCASSAGTGDTGELFFGEGSRLTVL.

J is TRBJ2-1 and V is TRBV20-1; unclear D gene. The germline CDR1 and CDR2 sequences are DFQATT and SNEGSKA (reference sequence). This CDR3 contains 10 residues. The V and J ends lost 4 bases and 9 bases respectively, with 7 bases between them. CDR3 amino acids: CSAIISEQFF. CDR3 in DNA: TGCAGTGCTATTATTAGTGAGCAGTTCTTC.

This clone was detected only once. This rearrangement joins TRBV5-6 to TRBJ1-1; D not resolved. The CDR3 extends over 16 amino acids. The germline V gene has CDR1 SGHDT and CDR2 YYEEEE. The V gene lost 4 bases and the J gene lost 0 bases, with 16 bases spanning the gap. The CDR3 is CASSPQQRLLNTEAFF. CDR3 sequence (DNA): TGTGCCAGCAGCCCTCAACAACGGCTGCTGAACACTGAAGCTTTCTTT.

The chain combines TRBV28 with TRBJ2-7; D tentatively reads TRBD1 or TRBD2 (5 bases each). Deletions cut 6 bases from V and 4 bases from J, with 16 bases between. The CDR3 loop spans 14 amino acids. Germline V gene sequence: CDR1 MDHEN, CDR2 SYDVKM. The DNA of the CDR3 is TGTGCCAGCAGCACACTTCCCAGGGAGTACGAGCAGTACTTC. Amino acid sequence: CASSTLPREYEQYF.

The chain uses TRBV9 and TRBJ2-3; D possibly corresponds to TRBD2 (5 bases). Trimming removed 3 bases from V and 1 base from J, with 15 bases in between. Germline V lookup: CDR1 SGDLS, CDR2 YYNGEE. This CDR3 is built from 16 residues. The CDR3 sequence is CASSGRGEWGTDTQYF. DNA of the CDR3: TGTGCCAGCAGCGGACGTGGGGAGTGGGGCACAGATACGCAGTATTTT.

In nucleotides, the CDR3 is TGTGCCAGCAGTCCGGGACTAGCGGGAGGTCCCTCCTACAATGAGCAGTTCTTC. It translates to CASSPGLAGGPSYNEQFF. The chain combines TRBV6-6 with TRBJ2-1; TRBD2 matches at 15 bases. The V gene's germline CDR1 is MNHNY and CDR2 SVGAGI (reference sequence). The ends lost 5 bases at V and 0 bases at J; junction bases unmatched: 5. The CDR3 is 18 residues long.

This clone was recorded only once. This chain joins TRBV10-3 and TRBJ2-7; tentative D call: TRBD1 (6 bases). V gave up 4 bases and J gave up 6 bases, with 7 bases separating them. CDR1 and CDR2 from the germline V gene are ENHRY and SYGVKD. The CDR3 spans 11 residues. CDR3: CAISGDTEQYF. The DNA for the CDR3 is TGTGCCATCAGTGGGGACACCGAGCAGTACTTC.

The chain combines TRBV28 with TRBJ2-2; D is perhaps TRBD1 (5 bases). The V end was cut by 4 bases, the J end by 5 bases, with 20 bases between. This CDR3 contains 17 residues. Germline CDR1 is MDHEN and CDR2 is SYDVKM. This CDR3 is CASSSLPKTVRTGELFF. The CDR3 DNA is TGTGCCAGCAGTTCCCTCCCGAAGACAGTCCGGACCGGGGAGCTGTTTTTT. Combining the CDR3 with reference TRBV28 and TRBJ2-2 gives the whole variable domain DVKVTQSSRYLVKRTGEKVFLECVQDMDHENMFWYRQDPGLGLRLIYFSYDVKMKEKGDIPEGYSVSREKKERFSLILESASTNQTSMYLCASSSLPKTVRTGELFFGEGSRLTVL.

For the CDR3, the DNA is TGTGCCAGCAGTTTCTGGACAGGGTCCTACGAGCAGTACTTC. Translation: CASSFWTGSYEQYF. This sequence joins TRBV28 and TRBJ2-7; 8 bases line up with TRBD1. Losses at the gene ends were 3 bases for V and 1 base for J; bases not matched to a gene: 2. Per the germline V gene, CDR1 is MDHEN and CDR2 is SYDVKM. The CDR3 runs to 14 residues.

The DNA of the CDR3 is TGTGCCAGCAGGGGGGGAGTCGATGGCTACACCTTC. Translated, it gives CASRGGVDGYTF. J is TRBJ1-2 and V is TRBV9; D perhaps matches TRBD1 (5 bases). The CDR3 is 12 residues long. Deletions cut 5 bases from V and 6 bases from J, with 11 bases between. Germline CDR1 reads SGDLS; CDR2 reads YYNGEE.

The V call is TRBV9, the J call TRBJ2-2; 10 bases are a match to TRBD2. Germline trimming cut 2 bases from V and 7 bases from J; bases unmatched to any gene: 5. CDR1 is SGDLS and CDR2 is YYNGEE in the germline V gene. The CDR3 sequence is 15 residues long. The CDR3 loop reads CASSVLAGDIGELFF. CDR3 coding DNA: TGTGCCAGCAGCGTCCTAGCGGGAGACATCGGGGAGCTGTTTTTT.

The chain has TRBV21-1 and TRBJ1-3. TRBV21-1 corresponds to a pseudogene. The CDR3 covers 18 residues. CDR3 amino acids: CASSVSSRRSTSGNTIYF. For the CDR3, the DNA is TGTGCCAGCAGCGTTTCCTCGAGGCGGTCTACCTCTGGAAACACCATATATTTT.

The table lists this clone with a few counts. The rearrangement links TRBV18 to TRBJ1-5; TRBD1 might be the D (5 bases). CDR1 and CDR2 (germline): KGHSH, LQKENI. V lost 2 bases and J lost 1, with 9 bases in between. CDR3 length: 15 amino acids. The DNA for the CDR3 is TGTGCCAGCTCACCAAGTCAGGGAAGCAATCAGCCCCAGCATTTT. This translates into CASSPSQGSNQPQHF.

This chain uses TRBV3-1 (or the pseudogene TRBV3-2) with TRBJ2-7; 11 bases map to TRBD2. The germline CDR1 and CDR2 sequences are LGHDT and YNNKEL (reference sequence). V lost 5 bases, J lost 7 bases, and 13 bases stayed unmatched. The CDR3 sequence is 16 residues long. CDR3 bases: TGTGCCAGCAGCTTCCAAAGGTTGGGACTAGCGGATGAGCAGTACTTC. It is translated as CASSFQRLGLADEQYF.

CDR3 DNA: TGTGCCAGCGGAATAGGAGGATTGCCATATGGCTACACCTTC. As protein: CASGIGGLPYGYTF. The chain employs TRBV5-6 and TRBJ1-2, with unresolved D. V lost 7 bases to trimming and J lost 5 bases, with 18 bases between them. The CDR3 consists of 14 residues. Per germline, CDR1 SGHDT and CDR2 YYEEEE.

CDR3 in amino acids: CASSPAPSQPQHF. As DNA, the CDR3 is TGTGCCAGCAGCCCGGCCCCCAGTCAGCCCCAGCATTTT. The V call is TRBV11-2, the J call TRBJ1-5, with unresolved D. Per germline, CDR1 SGHAT and CDR2 FQNNGV. CDR3 length equals 13 residues. Between the trimmed V and J ends, which lost 5 bases and 6 bases, there was a span of 11 bases.